This T cell receptor (beta chain) is from a study of CD8 T cells in Susac syndrome. RNA, at about 0.45 to 1 ug, was reverse transcribed with random hexamers. A single record per CDR3 protein comes from TCRdb applying MiXCR to the immunoSEQ multiplex PCR reads. This table holds about 120,000 distinct CDR3 sequences, approximately 94% found once. Peripheral blood CD8+ and CD4+ T cells were profiled by TCR beta sequencing. Controls were healthy donors (matched for age and sex). Isolation of CD8+ and CD4+ T cells was performed negatively, whereas enrichment of TEMRA cells was done by FACS. CDR1 MNHEY and CDR2 SVGAGI come from the germline V gene. With 6 bases clipped from V and 4 bases from J, the junction kept 8 bases outside the gene matches. CDR3 length equals 15 residues.

Sequencing used CD4+ T cells from PBMCs. This clonotype was obtained from a human donor in good health. This chain joins TRBV6-5 and TRBJ2-5, with 10 bases lining up with TRBD2. The CDR3 nucleotides read TGTGCCAGCAGAGGACTAGCGGAGCTAAGAGAGACCCAGTACTTC. It codes for CASRGLAELRETQYF.